These T cell receptor beta chains were read from a single sample in a study of somatic mutations in cytotoxic T cells in rheumatoid arthritis. TCRdb keeps only in-frame clones here, not all; method: immunoSEQ multiplex PCR. The sample shows about 20,000 clones, roughly 80% of them seen only once. The sequenced sample consisted of CD8+ T cells sorted from blood. These receptors originate from an adult with rheumatoid arthritis. Each CDR3 is given with its conserved first and last residue. D genes are given only for firm matches. Rows give clone size only sometimes, using once, few, many, or a class for an expanded clone.

size	D	J	V	CDR3	DNA
.	TRBD2	TRBJ2-1	TRBV14	CASSQEFSGIYNEQFF	TGTGCCAGCAGCCAAGAATTTAGCGGGATATACAATGAGCAGTTCTTC
.	.	TRBJ2-7	TRBV10-3	CAISEPWGGREQYF	TGTGCCATCAGTGAGCCATGGGGGGGGCGCGAGCAGTACTTC
.	.	TRBJ2-7	TRBV27	CASSLAGQGAYEQYF	TGTGCCAGCAGTTTAGCTGGGCAGGGAGCCTACGAGCAGTACTTC
once	TRBD2	TRBJ2-1	TRBV7-9	CASSFPREHHNEQFF	TGTGCCAGCAGCTTTCCGCGGGAGCACCACAATGAGCAGTTCTTC
.	TRBD1	TRBJ2-7	TRBV6-7	CASSYSLVVGGKIRQGASYEQYF	TGTGCCAGCAGTTACTCCTTAGTTGTAGGGGGCAAGATTAGGCAGGGGGCCTCGTACGAGCAGTACTTC
.	TRBD1	TRBJ2-3	TRBV6-4	CATRIPTGDSNGDTQYF	TGTGCCACCCGTATCCCGACAGGGGACTCAAACGGAGATACGCAGTATTTT
few	.	TRBJ2-7	TRBV5-4	CASIKVDSADSYEQYF	TGTGCCAGCATCAAGGTGGACAGCGCCGACTCCTACGAGCAGTACTTC
.	.	TRBJ2-3	TRBV18	CASSPPLRGDTQYF	TGTGCCAGCTCACCACCGTTAAGGGGAGATACGCAGTATTTT
.	.	TRBJ2-3	TRBV5-1	CASSLDDLRVDTQYF	TGCGCCAGCAGCTTGGATGATCTACGGGTAGATACGCAGTATTTT
.	TRBD1	TRBJ2-1	TRBV27	CASTGTGGMYEQFF	TGTGCCAGCACCGGGACAGGGGGCATGTATGAGCAGTTCTTC
few	TRBD1	TRBJ1-3	TRBV5-4	CASSLRDRAGNTIYF	TGTGCCAGCAGCTTGCGGGACAGGGCTGGAAACACCATATATTTT
few	.	TRBJ1-4	TRBV4-2	CASSQEQGANEKLFF	TGTGCCAGCAGCCAGGAACAGGGTGCTAATGAAAAACTGTTTTTT
.	TRBD2	TRBJ2-5	TRBV6-5	CASSPLAGGKTQYF	TGTGCCAGCAGTCCACTAGCGGGGGGAAAGACCCAGTACTTC
.	.	TRBJ1-2	TRBV11-2	CASSLDQVAAYGYTF	TGTGCCAGCAGCTTAGATCAAGTCGCAGCCTATGGCTACACCTTC
.	TRBD1	TRBJ1-6	TRBV5-4	CASSSYRGSNSPLHF	TGTGCCAGCAGCTCCTACAGGGGTTCTAATTCACCCCTCCACTTT
.	.	TRBJ1-2	TRBV5-6	CASSLVQNPNYGYTF	TGTGCCAGCAGCTTGGTACAGAATCCTAACTATGGCTACACCTTC
once	.	TRBJ2-5	TRBV10-1	CASSESGIQETQYF	TGCGCCAGCAGTGAGTCCGGAATACAAGAGACCCAGTACTTC
.	TRBD2	TRBJ2-7	TRBV7-3	CASSLWGGYEQYF	TGTGCCAGCAGCTTATGGGGGGGCTACGAGCAGTACTTC
.	.	TRBJ2-3	TRBV7-2	CASSLPGSRKTDTQYF	TGTGCCAGCAGCTTACCCGGGAGCAGGAAGACAGATACGCAGTATTTT
.	.	TRBJ1-2	TRBV29-1	CSVEETGAGGYTF	TGCAGCGTTGAGGAAACGGGGGCTGGTGGCTACACCTTC
.	.	TRBJ2-7	TRBV6-5	CASSYGPYEQYF	TGTGCCAGCAGTTACGGGCCGTACGAGCAGTACTTC
.	.	TRBJ1-5	TRBV19	CASSIARDSNQPQHF	TGTGCCAGTAGTATTGCCAGGGATAGCAATCAGCCCCAGCATTTT
few	.	TRBJ2-7	TRBV7-9	CASSFSLGRGKDEQYF	TGTGCCAGCAGCTTCAGTTTGGGCAGGGGTAAGGACGAGCAGTACTTC
.	TRBD1	TRBJ1-1	TRBV15	CATSRVEQGEAFF	TGTGCCACCAGCAGAGTAGAACAGGGGGAAGCTTTCTTT
.	TRBD1	TRBJ1-2	TRBV5-4	CASSTQGAVSYTF	TGTGCCAGCAGCACTCAGGGGGCGGTGAGCTACACCTTC
.	.	TRBJ2-3	TRBV7-9	CALDMVSPTQYF	TGTGCCCTTGATATGGTCAGCCCTACGCAGTATTTT
.	.	TRBJ1-5	TRBV11-2	CASSLDLAQPQHF	TGTGCCAGCAGCTTAGATCTGGCCCAGCCCCAGCATTTT
once	TRBD2	TRBJ2-5	TRBV30	CAWSVPAGPQTQYF	TGTGCCTGGAGTGTACCAGCGGGACCGCAGACCCAGTACTTC
.	.	TRBJ2-5	TRBV7-9	CASSSRVAGETQYF	TGTGCCAGCAGCTCCCGAGTAGCCGGGGAGACCCAGTACTTC
once	TRBD1	TRBJ1-1	TRBV6-5	CASSQGARTEAFF	TGTGCCAGCAGCCAGGGGGCGAGGACTGAAGCTTTCTTT
.	.	TRBJ2-2	TRBV7-3	CASSQDTYRGYTGELFF	TGTGCCAGCAGCCAAGACACTTACCGGGGCTACACCGGGGAGCTGTTTTTT
.	.	TRBJ1-5	TRBV6-4	CASSEGEGNQPQHF	TGTGCCAGCAGTGAGGGGGAGGGCAATCAGCCCCAGCATTTT
.	.	TRBJ2-1	TRBV2	CASIGILTYNEQFF	TGTGCCAGCATAGGGATCCTTACCTACAATGAGCAGTTCTTC
.	TRBD2	TRBJ2-1	TRBV4-2	CASSQGTSGSADEQFF	TGTGCCAGCAGCCAAGGGACTAGCGGGAGTGCGGATGAGCAGTTCTTC
.	.	TRBJ1-2	TRBV7-9	CASVAISQGYGYTF	TGTGCCAGCGTAGCTATAAGCCAAGGGTATGGCTACACCTTC
.	.	TRBJ2-1	TRBV27	CASSPPPGHFYNEQFF	TGTGCCAGCAGTCCCCCGCCGGGACACTTTTACAATGAGCAGTTCTTC
.	.	TRBJ2-7	TRBV10-3	CAISERGSGSYEQYF	TGTGCCATCAGTGAAAGGGGCTCGGGGTCCTACGAGCAGTACTTC
.	TRBD2	TRBJ2-2	TRBV28	CASTTSGANTGELFF	TGTGCCAGCACGACTAGCGGGGCGAACACCGGGGAGCTGTTTTTT
.	TRBD1	TRBJ2-2	TRBV18	CASSPRDSPTGELFF	TGTGCCAGCTCACCCCGGGACAGTCCTACCGGGGAGCTGTTTTTT
.	TRBD2	TRBJ2-1	TRBV5-8	CASPLAGTYNEQFF	TGTGCCAGTCCCCTAGCGGGAACCTACAATGAGCAGTTCTTC
.	TRBD1	TRBJ2-2	TRBV4-3	CASSRGHPTGELFF	TGCGCCAGCAGCAGGGGGCACCCCACCGGGGAGCTGTTTTTT
.	.	TRBJ2-5	TRBV4-1	CASSQAHPMETQYF	TGCGCCAGCAGCCAAGCCCACCCGATGGAGACCCAGTACTTC
once	.	TRBJ2-2	TRBV6-5	CASRGRNTGELFF	TGTGCCAGCAGAGGGAGGAACACCGGGGAGCTGTTTTTT
once	TRBD1	TRBJ1-4	TRBV4-2	CASSQDVGTGGEKLFF	TGTGCCAGCAGCCAAGATGTCGGGACAGGGGGCGAAAAACTGTTTTTT
.	TRBD2	TRBJ2-1	TRBV27	CASSLGTSGRAGEQFF	TGTGCCAGCAGTTTAGGGACTAGCGGGAGGGCGGGTGAGCAGTTCTTC
.	.	TRBJ2-2	TRBV21-1	CASSKRAGNTGELFF	TGTGCCAGCAGCAAAAGGGCGGGAAACACCGGGGAGCTGTTTTTT
.	.	TRBJ2-1	TRBV4-1	CASSQDGLPPEQFF	TGCGCCAGCAGCCAGGATGGACTACCCCCTGAGCAGTTCTTC
.	.	TRBJ1-4	TRBV7-9	CASSRTLAGEKLFF	TGTGCCAGCAGCCGCACCCTCGCGGGCGAAAAACTGTTTTTT
.	.	TRBJ1-1	TRBV19	CASSLGVTEAFF	TGTGCCAGTAGTTTAGGGGTGACTGAAGCTTTCTTT
.	.	TRBJ2-5	TRBV7-8	CASRAMQGVGRETQYF	TGTGCCAGCAGGGCGATGCAGGGAGTAGGTCGAGAGACCCAGTACTTC
.	TRBD2	TRBJ2-7	TRBV5-6	CASSSPRLAGSYEQYF	TGTGCCAGCAGCTCGCCCCGACTAGCGGGATCCTACGAGCAGTACTTC
.	.	TRBJ2-1	TRBV6-4	CASSDSQINEQFF	TGTGCCAGCAGTGACAGTCAGATAAATGAGCAGTTCTTC
.	TRBD2	TRBJ2-1	TRBV6-5	CASTAGGLGEQFF	TGTGCCAGCACTGCGGGGGGGCTTGGTGAGCAGTTCTTC
.	.	TRBJ2-5	TRBV7-9	CASSSTGYDQETQYF	TGTGCCAGCAGTTCTACAGGTTATGACCAAGAGACCCAGTACTTC
.	.	TRBJ2-7	TRBV4-3	CASSPGTGTYEQYF	TGCGCCAGCAGCCCCGGGACTGGCACCTACGAGCAGTACTTC